These 18 T cell receptor beta chains originate from one sample sequenced in a study of blood T cells in healthy people across ages. Primed by a sample-barcoded 5' primer and a J-beta primer mix, a second PCR proceeded for roughly 7 to 11 cycles. MiXCR, run by TCRdb on the 5' RACE reads, gives a single entry per CDR3 protein. There are roughly 680,000 distinct CDR3 sequences in the sample; roughly half occur only once, and roughly 13% lies in the top ten. The specimen sequenced was blood. The origin of the receptors is a woman aged 80 or over in good health.

This clonotype was counted many times. The chain employs TRBV4-1 and TRBJ1-1; TRBD1 is a possible D gene (5 bases). Germline CDR1 MGHRA, CDR2 YSYEKL. V was clipped by 0 bases and J by 1 base, with 12 bases between them. This CDR3 comprises 16 residues. The CDR3 here is CASSQDRRQRNTEAFF. The CDR3 DNA reads TGCGCCAGCAGCCAAGATCGCAGACAGAGGAACACTGAAGCTTTCTTT.

This sequence joins TRBV2 and TRBJ2-3; D might be TRBD2 (6 bases). The CDR3 sequence is 13 residues long. Germline CDR1 SNHLY, CDR2 FYNNEI. V shed 7 bases and J shed 2 bases, with 10 bases lying between them. The CDR3 loop is CASTGDFTDTQYF. The DNA for the CDR3 is TGTGCCAGCACCGGGGACTTCACAGATACGCAGTATTTT.

V is TRBV30 and J is TRBJ1-1; D is possibly TRBD1 (6 bases). Germline CDR1 GTSNPN, CDR2 SVGIG (reference sequence). Trimming removed 3 bases at V and 10 bases at J, with 15 bases between. This CDR3 has 12 amino acids. CDR3 in amino acids: CAWRSGGRRAFF. DNA of the CDR3: TGTGCCTGGAGAAGTGGGGGGCGCAGAGCTTTCTTT. The whole variable domain, remainder taken from reference TRBV30 and TRBJ1-1, is SQTIHQWPATLVQPVGSPLSLECTVEGTSNPNLYWYRQAAGRGLQLLFYSVGIGQISSEVPQNLSASRPQDRQFILSSKKLLLSDSGFYLCAWRSGGRRAFFGQGTRLTVV.

The chain uses TRBV4-1 and TRBJ2-4, with D uncertain. This CDR3 is built from 15 residues. Trimming cost V 0 bases and J 2 bases, with 8 bases left between them. CDR1 and CDR2 from the germline V gene are MGHRA and YSYEKL. The CDR3 region has the DNA TGCGCCAGCAGCCAAGATAGGACGACCAAAAACATTCAGTACTTC. Translation: CASSQDRTTKNIQYF.

This clonotype was seen only once. The gene calls are TRBV29-1 and TRBJ1-5; 7 bases map to TRBD1. The CDR3 sequence is 16 residues long. The J segment lost 1 base and the V segment lost 3 bases, leaving 9 bases of the junction unmatched. CDR1 and CDR2 from the germline V gene are SQVTM and ANQGSEA. Written as DNA, the CDR3 is TGCAGCGTTGATCATAGGAGACAGGGCAGCAATCAGCCCCAGCATTTT. It specifies CSVDHRRQGSNQPQHF.

This clonotype has a count of ten or more. The chain combines TRBV20-1 with TRBJ2-1; D not certain. V was trimmed by 1 base and J by 8 bases, leaving 9 bases between them. Germline V lookup: CDR1 DFQATT, CDR2 SNEGSKA (reference sequence). The CDR3 totals 12 residues. The CDR3 nucleotides read TGCAGTGCTAGAGGTTCCACGGATGAGCAGTTCTTC. This sequence encodes CSARGSTDEQFF.

This clonotype was counted at least ten times. This chain links TRBV6-5 with TRBJ2-2; no clear D gene. V lost 5 bases, J lost 0 bases, and 7 bases lay in between. The CDR3 loop spans 14 amino acids. Germline CDR1 is MNHEY and CDR2 is SVGAGI. The CDR3 coding sequence is TGTGCCAGCAGTCCTCGGCCGAACACCGGGGAGCTGTTTTTT. This codes for CASSPRPNTGELFF.

This clonotype was observed at least ten times. The V and J genes are TRBV20-1 and TRBJ2-4; D unresolved. Germline CDR1 reads DFQATT; CDR2 reads SNEGSKA (reference sequence). This CDR3 has 14 residues. V was trimmed by 5 bases and J by 0 bases, leaving 11 bases between them. The CDR3 is CSAVQPIAKNIQYF. In nucleotides, the CDR3 is TGCAGTGCTGTCCAACCCATAGCCAAAAACATTCAGTACTTC.

This clonotype was observed many times. The chain combines TRBV10-3 with TRBJ2-5; the D is unclear. Germline V gene sequence: CDR1 ENHRY, CDR2 SYGVKD. Trimming pared 10 bases from V and 2 bases from J, leaving 11 bases between. The CDR3 loop spans 12 amino acids. DNA of the CDR3: TGTGCCACATCTGTACAACAAGAGACCCAGTACTTC. Translated: CATSVQQETQYF.

A remark on this clonotype: The junction departs from germline at one end; a sequencing error may be responsible. This chain connects TRBV29-1 to TRBJ2-3; 7 nucleotides match TRBD1. The CDR3 contains 16 residues. Germline loops: CDR1 SQVTM, CDR2 ANQGSEA. DNA for the CDR3: TGCAGCGCTGAAGTGGTGGCAGGGGGATTCACAGATACGCAGTATTTT. Protein product: CSAEVVAGGFTDTQYF.

The chain joins TRBV28 to TRBJ2-1, with 9 bases aligning to TRBD2. CDR3 length: 14 residues. Germline CDR1 is MDHEN and CDR2 is SYDVKM. With V trimmed by 10 bases and J by 4 bases, 8 bases remained unmatched. The DNA of the CDR3 is TGTGCCACCCAAGGCGGGGGGGCGTACAATGAGCAGTTCTTC. It yields the protein CATQGGGAYNEQFF.

This clonotype was observed a few times. The chain couples TRBV28 to TRBJ2-5, with 9 nucleotides matching TRBD1. Per germline, CDR1 MDHEN and CDR2 SYDVKM. Trimming removed 3 bases from V and 2 bases from J; junction bases left unmatched: 4. This CDR3 spans 15 amino acids. In DNA form, the CDR3 reads TGTGCCAGCAGTTTGACAGGGGGAGGACAAGAGACCCAGTACTTC. Its translation: CASSLTGGGQETQYF.

Concerning this clonotype: Relative to the germline gene, one junction end is altered; a read error may explain this. This sequence joins TRBV6-5 and TRBJ2-1; D not resolved. This CDR3 contains 14 residues. Germline CDR1 and CDR2: MNHEY and SVGAGI. In DNA form, the CDR3 reads TGTGCAAGCAGTCGCGTCAGAAGCTACAATGAGCAGTTCTTC. Translated: CASSRVRSYNEQFF.

This clonotype was counted at least ten times. The genes are TRBV7-9 and TRBJ2-3; D not certain. Trimming pared 4 bases from V and 4 bases from J, leaving 12 bases between. This CDR3 has 14 amino acids. CDR1 SEHNR and CDR2 FQNEAQ come from the germline V gene (reference sequence). The CDR3 is CASSSTGFSDTQYF. CDR3 nucleotides: TGTGCCAGCAGCTCGACGGGCTTCTCAGATACGCAGTATTTT.

The chain employs TRBV29-1 and TRBJ2-1; 9 nucleotides agree with TRBD2. The J segment lost 12 bases and the V segment lost 6 bases, leaving 9 bases of the junction unmatched. CDR1 is SQVTM, CDR2 ANQGSEA, per germline. There are 12 residues in the CDR3. CDR3 sequence (DNA): TGCAGCGTCGCTAGCGGGGCCCGGGGGCAGTTCTTC. As protein: CSVASGARGQFF.

This clonotype has only one observation. The chain uses TRBV6-5 and TRBJ2-1, with D tentatively TRBD2 (5 bases). V was clipped by 6 bases and J by 4 bases, with 16 bases between them. Germline CDR1 and CDR2: MNHEY and SVGAGI. The CDR3 is made up of 15 amino acids. CDR3 region: CASRNLGSGYNEQFF. In DNA, the CDR3 is TGTGCCAGCAGGAATCTTGGGTCGGGGTACAATGAGCAGTTCTTC.

The chain employs TRBV29-1 and TRBJ2-4; 11 bases line up with TRBD2. The CDR3 consists of 14 residues. The germline gives CDR1 SQVTM, CDR2 ANQGSEA. After removal of 4 bases from V and 13 bases from J, the junction contained 12 bases not matched to a gene. Written as DNA, the CDR3 is TGCAGCGTTGTTAGCGGGGGGGCTAACAATGAGCAGTACTTC. Amino acid sequence: CSVVSGGANNEQYF.

As concerns this clonotype: A read error may explain this, as a much larger clone is one base away. J is TRBJ2-6 and V is TRBV4-2; D not resolved. The V gene's germline CDR1 is LGHNA and CDR2 YNFKEQ. This CDR3 has 16 amino acids. Trimming removed 1 base from V and 0 bases from J, with 7 bases in between. DNA for the CDR3: TGTGCCAGCAGCCAAGCTCGGGCCTCTGGGGCCAACGTCCTGACTTTC. Its protein product is CASSQARASGANVLTF.